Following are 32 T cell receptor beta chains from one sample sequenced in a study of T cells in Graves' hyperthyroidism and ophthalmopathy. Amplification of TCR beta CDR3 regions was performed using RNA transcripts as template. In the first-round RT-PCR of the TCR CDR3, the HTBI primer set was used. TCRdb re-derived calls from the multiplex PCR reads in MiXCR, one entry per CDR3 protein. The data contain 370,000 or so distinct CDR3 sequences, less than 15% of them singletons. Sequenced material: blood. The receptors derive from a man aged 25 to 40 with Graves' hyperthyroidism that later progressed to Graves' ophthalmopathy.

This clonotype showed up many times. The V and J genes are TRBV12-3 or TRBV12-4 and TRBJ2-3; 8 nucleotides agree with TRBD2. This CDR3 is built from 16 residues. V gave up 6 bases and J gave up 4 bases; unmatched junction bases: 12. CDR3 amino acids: CASRKSGGHRPDTQYF. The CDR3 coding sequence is TGTGCCAGCAGAAAAAGCGGGGGCCACAGGCCAGATACGCAGTATTTT.

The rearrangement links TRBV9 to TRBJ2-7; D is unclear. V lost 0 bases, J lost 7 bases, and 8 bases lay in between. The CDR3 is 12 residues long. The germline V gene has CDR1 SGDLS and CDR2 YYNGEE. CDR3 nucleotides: TGTGCCAGCAGCGTAGCTCAAGGAGAGCAGTACTTC. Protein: CASSVAQGEQYF.

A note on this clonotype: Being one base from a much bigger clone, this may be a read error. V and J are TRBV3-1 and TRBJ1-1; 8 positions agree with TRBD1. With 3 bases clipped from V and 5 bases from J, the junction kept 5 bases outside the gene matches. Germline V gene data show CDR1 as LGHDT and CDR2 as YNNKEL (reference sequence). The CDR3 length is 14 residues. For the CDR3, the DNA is TGTGCCAGCAGCCAGAGGGACAGGATGACTGAAGCTTTCTTT. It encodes CASSQRDRMTEAFF.

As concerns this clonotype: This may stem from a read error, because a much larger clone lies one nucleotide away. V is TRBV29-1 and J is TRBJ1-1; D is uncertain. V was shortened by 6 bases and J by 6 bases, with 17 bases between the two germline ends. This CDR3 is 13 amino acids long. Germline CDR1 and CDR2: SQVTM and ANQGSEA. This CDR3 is CSVGTINGAEAFF. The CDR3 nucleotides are TGCAGCGTCGGAACTATCAACGGCGCTGAAGCTTTCTTT. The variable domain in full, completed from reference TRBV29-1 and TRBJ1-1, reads SAVISQKPSRDICQRGTSLTIQCQVDSQVTMMFWYRQQPGQSLTLIATANQGSEATYESGFVIDKFPISRPNLTFSTLTVSNMSPEDSSIYLCSVGTINGAEAFFGQGTRLTVV.

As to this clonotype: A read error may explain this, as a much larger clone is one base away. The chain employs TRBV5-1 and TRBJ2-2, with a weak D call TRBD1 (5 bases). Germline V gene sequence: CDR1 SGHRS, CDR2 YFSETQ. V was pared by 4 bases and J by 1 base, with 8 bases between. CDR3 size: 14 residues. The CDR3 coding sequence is TGCGCCAGCAGCGATCAGGGGAACACCGGGGAGCTGTTTTTT. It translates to CASSDQGNTGELFF.

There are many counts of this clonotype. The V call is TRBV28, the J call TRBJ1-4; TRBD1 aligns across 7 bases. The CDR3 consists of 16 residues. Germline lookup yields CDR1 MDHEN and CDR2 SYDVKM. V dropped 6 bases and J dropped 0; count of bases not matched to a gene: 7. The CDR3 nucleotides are TGTGCCAGCAGGGGGACAGCATCCCCAACTAATGAAAAACTGTTTTTT. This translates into CASRGTASPTNEKLFF.

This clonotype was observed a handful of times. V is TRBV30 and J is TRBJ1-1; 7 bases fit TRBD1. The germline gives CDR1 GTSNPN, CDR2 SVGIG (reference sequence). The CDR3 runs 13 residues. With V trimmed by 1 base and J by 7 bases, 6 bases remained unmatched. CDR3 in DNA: TGTGCCTGGAGTGCGACGGGACAGAGTGAAGCTTTCTTT. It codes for CAWSATGQSEAFF.

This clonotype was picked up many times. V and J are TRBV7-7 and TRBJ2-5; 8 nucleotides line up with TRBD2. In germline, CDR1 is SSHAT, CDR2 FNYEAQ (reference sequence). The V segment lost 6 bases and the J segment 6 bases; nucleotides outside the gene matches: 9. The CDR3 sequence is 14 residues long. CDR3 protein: CASSATGGEKTQYF. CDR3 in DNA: TGTGCCAGCAGTGCGACCGGGGGGGAGAAGACCCAGTACTTC.

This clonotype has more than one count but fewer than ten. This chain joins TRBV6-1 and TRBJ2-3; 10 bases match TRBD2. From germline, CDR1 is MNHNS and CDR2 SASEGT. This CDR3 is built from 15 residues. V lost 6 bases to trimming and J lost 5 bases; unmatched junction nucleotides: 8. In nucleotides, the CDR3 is TGTGCCAGCAGATCGCTAGCGGGGGTGAAAGATACGCAGTATTTT. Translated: CASRSLAGVKDTQYF.

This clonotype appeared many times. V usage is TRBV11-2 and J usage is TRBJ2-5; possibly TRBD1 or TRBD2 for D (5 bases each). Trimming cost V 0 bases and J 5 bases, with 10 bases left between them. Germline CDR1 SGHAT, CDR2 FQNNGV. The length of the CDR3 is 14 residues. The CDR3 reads CASSLDPGTETQYF. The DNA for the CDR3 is TGTGCCAGCAGCTTAGACCCCGGGACCGAGACCCAGTACTTC.

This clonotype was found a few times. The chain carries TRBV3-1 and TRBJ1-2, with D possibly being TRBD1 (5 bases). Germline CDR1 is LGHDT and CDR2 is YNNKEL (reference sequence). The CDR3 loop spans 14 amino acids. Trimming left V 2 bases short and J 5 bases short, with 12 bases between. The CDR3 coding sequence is TGTGCCAGCAGCCAAAGGAGGGGTGATTATGGCTACACCTTC. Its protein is CASSQRRGDYGYTF.

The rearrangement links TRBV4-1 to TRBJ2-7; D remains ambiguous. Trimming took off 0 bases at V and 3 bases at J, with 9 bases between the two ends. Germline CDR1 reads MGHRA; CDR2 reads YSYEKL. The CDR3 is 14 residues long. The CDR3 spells CASSQELGNYEQYF. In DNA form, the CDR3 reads TGCGCCAGCAGCCAAGAATTGGGGAACTACGAGCAGTACTTC.

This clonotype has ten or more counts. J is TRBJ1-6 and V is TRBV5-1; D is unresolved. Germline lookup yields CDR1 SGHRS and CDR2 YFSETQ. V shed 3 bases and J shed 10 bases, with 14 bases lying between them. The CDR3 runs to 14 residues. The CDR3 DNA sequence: TGCGCCAGCAGCTCGCTGAGTGGCAACTCACCCCTCCACTTT. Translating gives CASSSLSGNSPLHF.

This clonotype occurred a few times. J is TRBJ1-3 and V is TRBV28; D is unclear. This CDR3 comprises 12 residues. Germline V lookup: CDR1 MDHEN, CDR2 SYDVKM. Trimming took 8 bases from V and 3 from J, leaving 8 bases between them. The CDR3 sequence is CASGTHGNTIYF. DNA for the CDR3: TGTGCCAGCGGCACTCATGGAAACACCATATATTTT.

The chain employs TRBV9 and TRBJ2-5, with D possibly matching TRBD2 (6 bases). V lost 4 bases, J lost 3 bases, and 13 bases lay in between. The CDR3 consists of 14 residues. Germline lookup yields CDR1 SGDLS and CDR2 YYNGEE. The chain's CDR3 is CASSSQGGKETQYF. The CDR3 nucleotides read TGTGCCAGCAGCTCCCAGGGAGGAAAAGAGACCCAGTACTTC.

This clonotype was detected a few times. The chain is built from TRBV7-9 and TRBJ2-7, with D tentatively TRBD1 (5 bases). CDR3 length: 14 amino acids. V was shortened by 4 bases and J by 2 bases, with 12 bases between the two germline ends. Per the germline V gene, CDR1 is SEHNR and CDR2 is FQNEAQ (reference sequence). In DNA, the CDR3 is TGTGCCAGCAGCTCCGACAGTGAACCCTACGAGCAGTACTTC. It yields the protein CASSSDSEPYEQYF.

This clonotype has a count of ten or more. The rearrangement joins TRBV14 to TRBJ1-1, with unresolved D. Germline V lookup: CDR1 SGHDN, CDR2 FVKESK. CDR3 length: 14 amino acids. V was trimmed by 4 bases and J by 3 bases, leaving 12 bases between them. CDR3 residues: CASSLSRHYTEAFF. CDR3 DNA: TGTGCCAGCAGCCTCAGCCGCCATTACACTGAAGCTTTCTTT.

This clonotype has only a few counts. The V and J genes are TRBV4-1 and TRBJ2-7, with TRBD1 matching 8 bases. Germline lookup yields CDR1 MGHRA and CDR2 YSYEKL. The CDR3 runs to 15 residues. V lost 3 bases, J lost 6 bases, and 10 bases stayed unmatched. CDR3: CASSHPVDREGEQYF. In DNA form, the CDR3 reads TGCGCCAGCAGCCACCCCGTGGACAGGGAAGGCGAGCAGTACTTC.

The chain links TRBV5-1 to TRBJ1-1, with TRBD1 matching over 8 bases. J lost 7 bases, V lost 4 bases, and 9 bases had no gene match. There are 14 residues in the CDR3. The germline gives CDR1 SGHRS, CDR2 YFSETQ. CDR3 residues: CASSVMDREIEAFF. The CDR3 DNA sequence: TGCGCCAGCAGCGTGATGGACAGGGAAATTGAAGCTTTCTTT.

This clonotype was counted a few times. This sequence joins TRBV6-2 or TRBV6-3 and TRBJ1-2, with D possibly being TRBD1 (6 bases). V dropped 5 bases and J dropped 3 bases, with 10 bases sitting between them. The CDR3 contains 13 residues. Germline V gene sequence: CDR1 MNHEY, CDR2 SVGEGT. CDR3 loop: CASSQRTDYGYTF. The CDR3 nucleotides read TGTGCCAGCAGTCAAAGGACAGACTATGGCTACACCTTC.

The CDR3 coding sequence is TGTGCCAGCACTCCGGGACACGGGAATGAGCAGTTCTTC. It encodes CASTPGHGNEQFF. This chain connects TRBV6-1 to TRBJ2-1; maybe TRBD1 (6 bases). CDR1 and CDR2 (germline): MNHNS, SASEGT. Trimming took 7 bases from V and 7 from J, leaving 14 bases between them. The CDR3 has 13 residues.

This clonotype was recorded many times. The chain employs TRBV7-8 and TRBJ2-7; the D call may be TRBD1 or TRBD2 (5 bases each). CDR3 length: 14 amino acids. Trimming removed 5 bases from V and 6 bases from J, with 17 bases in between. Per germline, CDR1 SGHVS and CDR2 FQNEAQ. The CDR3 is CASSPGRVTSEQYF. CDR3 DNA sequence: TGTGCCAGCAGCCCAGGGCGGGTAACTAGCGAGCAGTACTTC.

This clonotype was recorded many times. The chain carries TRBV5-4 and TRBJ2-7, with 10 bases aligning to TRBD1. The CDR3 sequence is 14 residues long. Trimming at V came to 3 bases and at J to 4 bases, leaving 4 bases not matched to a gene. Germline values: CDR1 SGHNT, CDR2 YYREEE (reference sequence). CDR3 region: CASSYDRGQYEQYF. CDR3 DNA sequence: TGTGCCAGCAGCTACGACAGGGGGCAGTACGAGCAGTACTTC.

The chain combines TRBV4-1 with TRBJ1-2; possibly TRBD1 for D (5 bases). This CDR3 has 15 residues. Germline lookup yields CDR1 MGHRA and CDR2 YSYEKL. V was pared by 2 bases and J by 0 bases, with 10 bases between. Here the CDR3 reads CASSQLQVANYGYTF. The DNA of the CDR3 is TGCGCCAGCAGCCAACTACAGGTAGCTAACTATGGCTACACCTTC.

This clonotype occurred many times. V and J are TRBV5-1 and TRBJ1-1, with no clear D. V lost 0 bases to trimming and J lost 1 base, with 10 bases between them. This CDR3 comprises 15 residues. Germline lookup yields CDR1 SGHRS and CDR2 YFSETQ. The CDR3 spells CASSLGPQENTEAFF. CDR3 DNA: TGCGCCAGCAGCTTGGGCCCGCAAGAGAACACTGAAGCTTTCTTT.

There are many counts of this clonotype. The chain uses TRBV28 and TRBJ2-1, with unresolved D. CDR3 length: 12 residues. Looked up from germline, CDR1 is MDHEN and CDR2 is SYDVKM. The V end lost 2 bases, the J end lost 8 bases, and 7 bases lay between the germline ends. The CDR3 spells CASSLDRDEQFF. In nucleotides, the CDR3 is TGTGCCAGCAGTTTAGATCGGGATGAGCAGTTCTTC.

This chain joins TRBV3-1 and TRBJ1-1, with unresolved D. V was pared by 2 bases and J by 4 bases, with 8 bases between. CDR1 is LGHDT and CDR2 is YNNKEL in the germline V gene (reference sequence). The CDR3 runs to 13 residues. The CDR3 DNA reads TGTGCCAGCAGCCAACTTAACCCCACTGAAGCTTTCTTT. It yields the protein CASSQLNPTEAFF.

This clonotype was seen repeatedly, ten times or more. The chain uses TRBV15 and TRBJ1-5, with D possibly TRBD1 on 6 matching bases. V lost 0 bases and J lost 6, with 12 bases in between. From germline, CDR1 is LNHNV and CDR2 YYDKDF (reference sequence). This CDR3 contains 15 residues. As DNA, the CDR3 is TGTGCCACCAGCAGAGATCGGGGGGCGGGTCAGCCCCAGCATTTT. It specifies CATSRDRGAGQPQHF.

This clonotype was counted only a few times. This chain's CDR3 is CASSLPANEQFF. As DNA, the CDR3 is TGCGCCAGCAGCCTACCTGCTAATGAGCAGTTCTTC. The V gene is TRBV5-1, the J gene TRBJ2-1; no clear D. The CDR3 extends over 12 amino acids. Trimming left V 4 bases short and J 7 bases short, with 9 bases between. The V gene's germline CDR1 is SGHRS and CDR2 YFSETQ. The whole variable domain, remainder taken from reference TRBV5-1 and TRBJ2-1, is KAGVTQTPRYLIKTRGQQVTLSCSPISGHRSVSWYQQTPGQGLQFLFEYFSETQRNKGNFPGRFSGRQFSNSRSEMNVSTLELGDSALYLCASSLPANEQFFGPGTRLTVL.

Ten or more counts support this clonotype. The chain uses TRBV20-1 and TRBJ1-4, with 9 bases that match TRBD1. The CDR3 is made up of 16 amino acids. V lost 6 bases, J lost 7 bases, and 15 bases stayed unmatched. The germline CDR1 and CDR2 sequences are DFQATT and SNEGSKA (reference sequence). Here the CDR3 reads CSAQDTGGPYREKLFF. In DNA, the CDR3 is TGCAGTGCGCAAGATACAGGGGGCCCGTACCGTGAAAAACTGTTTTTT.

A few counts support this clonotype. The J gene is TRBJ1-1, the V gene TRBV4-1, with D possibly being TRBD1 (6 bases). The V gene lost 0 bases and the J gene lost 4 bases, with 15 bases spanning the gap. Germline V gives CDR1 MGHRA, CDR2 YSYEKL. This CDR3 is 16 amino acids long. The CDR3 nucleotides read TGCGCCAGCAGCCAAGAGGGGGCGGGGGTCGGCACTGAAGCTTTCTTT. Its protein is CASSQEGAGVGTEAFF.

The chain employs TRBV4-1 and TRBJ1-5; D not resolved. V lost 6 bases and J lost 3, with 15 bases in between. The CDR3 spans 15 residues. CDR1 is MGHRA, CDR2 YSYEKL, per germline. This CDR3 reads CASSPNRPYNQPQHF. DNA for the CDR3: TGCGCCAGCAGTCCCAATAGGCCCTACAATCAGCCCCAGCATTTT.